This T cell receptor (beta chain) was retrieved from a study of early T cells in non-severe SARS-CoV-2 infection listed by TCRdb under 2021. In the study overall: TCR sequencing used bulk RNA from unsorted whole blood, so alpha and beta chains could not be paired. Broad study findings and their caveats: VDJdb matching was skewed toward anti-spike CD8 responses and likely underestimated virus-specific expansions, missing private and CD4 specificities.

A case-control design nested within a healthcare worker cohort in London, UK, was used, with weekly nasopharyngeal swab PCR tests and blood sampling performed. Healthcare workers were recruited during the week of the UK lockdown, between 23 and 31 March 2020, and followed weekly for up to about 15 weeks. Libraries were made using 5' RACE. The sample was run on a NextSeq 500. To correct for sequencing error and PCR bias, the TCR library protocol tagged individual cDNA molecules with unique molecular identifiers. Both TCR alpha and beta chains were sequenced, and tight co-correlation was observed between alpha and beta sequence abundances in each sample. On the study's bioinformatics: Decombinator V4 was used to annotate the V gene, J gene and CDR3 of the TCR sequences. Expanded TCRs were defined as changing significantly between any two time points under a Poisson model with p below 0.0001. Abundances of TCRs were expressed as counts per million after normalisation to the total number of TCRs sequenced in each sample. TRAV1-2 paired with TRAJ12, TRAJ20 or TRAJ33 defined MAIT TCRs, while TRAV10 paired with TRAJ18 defined iNKT TCRs. VDJdb, accessed 1 November 2021, was searched for CMV, EBV and SARS-CoV-2 annotated TCRs, excluding TCRs annotated for multiple antigens. TCRdb reprocessed the public reads (quality trimming at Q25 with fastp, clone calling with MiXCR) and kept in-frame beta chains. Every CDR3 protein is listed once, alongside the most common genes and DNA of its rows. None of the V and J calls come from the authors' own analysis; TCRdb made them. Here the sample has some 60,000 distinct CDR3 sequences; about 9.1% occur a single time. About 9.4% of the sample goes to the ten largest clones.

This clonotype appeared many times. Its antigen target is currently unknown. Nothing much larger sits one base from this clone, and base qualities are not available. The CDR3 goes from the cysteine to the phenylalanine over 13 residues. Only the CDR3 portion is preserved as DNA: 39 bases, with reading frame beginning at the first base. The junction shows trimming of 5 bases on V and 7 bases on J, plus 11 bases between the germline ends. This sequence originates from an adult who was a healthcare worker with PCR-confirmed SARS-CoV-2 infection or an uninfected control (not recorded which). The sequence is built from TRBV12-3 or TRBV12-4 and TRBJ1-4; there is no confident call for the D gene. Sequences were obtained from whole blood. Here is the DNA: TGTGCCAGCAGTCCGCACATGGGTGAAAAACTGTTTTTT. It specifies CASSPHMGEKLFF.